This TCR beta chain was sequenced for a study of blood T cell repertoires in COVID-19. Using immunoSEQ multiplex PCR, the repertoire was profiled, and TCRdb retains in-frame clones only, with some absent. The data show 200,000 to 300,000 clones, with roughly four fifths seen just once and 3% to 4.5% held by the top ten. J lost 0 bases, V lost 0 bases, and 8 bases had no gene match. The CDR3 is 18 amino acids. Germline V lookup: CDR1 SGHDT, CDR2 YYEEEE. The source is a woman aged 40 to 55 who had been exposed to COVID-19. The chain links TRBV5-6 to TRBJ2-2, with 7 positions matching TRBD1. Sequencing was performed on PBMCs or T cells enriched from blood (not recorded which). CDR3 protein: CASSLVPLGGTNTGELFF. Here the CDR3 DNA reads TGTGCCAGCAGCTTGGTACCCCTAGGGGGCACGAACACCGGGGAGCTGTTTTTT.